The 21 T cell receptor beta chains in this list originate from one sample, sequenced in a study of blood T cell repertoires in COVID-19. Assay used: immunoSEQ multiplex PCR; TCRdb lists only in-frame clones, some missing. This repertoire shows fewer than 500,000 clones, 70% to 90% found once; its top ten account for 1.4%. What was sequenced was peripheral blood. Every receptor here comes from a young woman with active or convalescent COVID-19.

The J gene is TRBJ2-5, the V gene TRBV2; 11 bases map to TRBD2. Germline CDR1 is SNHLY and CDR2 is FYNNEI. The CDR3 is made up of 16 amino acids. V trimming: 8 bases; J trimming: 5 bases; junction bases outside the gene matches: 13. For the CDR3, the DNA is TGTGCCAGCTGTGGGGATAGCGGGAGGGGTGGGGAGACCCAGTACTTC. Translating gives CASCGDSGRGGETQYF.

The chain uses TRBV4-1 and TRBJ1-2; D is ambiguous. CDR1 and CDR2 (germline): MGHRA, YSYEKL. The CDR3 covers 15 residues. Deletions cut 0 bases from V and 7 bases from J, with 15 bases between. CDR3 sequence: CASSQEKEGVFGYTF. The CDR3, as DNA: TGCGCCAGCAGCCAAGAAAAGGAGGGTGTGTTTGGCTACACCTTC.

Comments on this clone: Compared with germline, one end of the junction differs, possibly owing to a read error. The chain recombines TRBV10-2 with TRBJ1-2, with D perhaps TRBD1 (6 bases). Per the germline V gene, CDR1 is WSHSY and CDR2 is SAAADI. The CDR3 contains 13 residues. The CDR3 region is CASTEDRNYGYTF. CDR3 nucleotide sequence: TGCGCCAGCACTGAGGACAGAAACTATGGCTACACCTTC.

The CDR3 loop reads CASSRQGRAEAFF. The CDR3 DNA reads TGTGCCAGCAGCCGACAGGGGAGAGCTGAAGCTTTCTTT. The chain uses TRBV14 and TRBJ1-1; 8 bases map to TRBD1. This CDR3 has 13 residues. Germline V gives CDR1 SGHDN, CDR2 FVKESK. The V segment lost 4 bases and the J segment 6 bases; nucleotides outside the gene matches: 4.

The V gene is TRBV7-2, the J gene TRBJ1-1; no firm D call. The V end lost 3 bases, the J end lost 6 bases, and 5 bases lay between the germline ends. Per germline, CDR1 SGHTA and CDR2 FQGNSA. This CDR3 has 11 residues. The CDR3 bases are TGTGCCAGCAGCTTTTACTCTGAAGCTTTCTTT. As protein: CASSFYSEAFF.

V and J are TRBV5-4 and TRBJ2-7; no definite D call. Germline V gives CDR1 SGHNT, CDR2 YYREEE (reference sequence). V was clipped by 1 base and J by 6 bases, with 11 bases between them. The CDR3 spans 13 residues. This CDR3 reads CASSLSDRGEQYF. DNA for the CDR3: TGTGCCAGCAGCTTGTCCGACCGAGGCGAGCAGTACTTC.

This clone was detected only once. CDR3 region: CASSEGVRTDFSNQPQHF. The CDR3 region has the DNA TGTGCCAGCAGTGAAGGGGTGAGGACGGACTTTAGCAATCAGCCCCAGCATTTT. The chain recombines TRBV2 with TRBJ1-5; D gene uncertain. Trimming shortened V by 1 base and J by 0 bases, and 16 bases separated the two germline ends. This CDR3 has 18 amino acids. Germline lookup yields CDR1 SNHLY and CDR2 FYNNEI.

CDR3 sequence: CAKKAPASGAGGELFF. The CDR3 nucleotides read TGTGCCAAAAAGGCACCGGCTAGCGGGGCCGGCGGGGAGCTGTTTTTT. V gene TRBV2 combines with J gene TRBJ2-2, with 9 bases lining up with TRBD2. Germline V gene sequence: CDR1 SNHLY, CDR2 FYNNEI. There are 16 residues in the CDR3. Trimming removed 10 bases from V and 7 bases from J; junction bases left unmatched: 16.

This clone was found once. The J gene is TRBJ1-2, the V gene TRBV2, with D tentatively TRBD1 (6 bases). Germline loops: CDR1 SNHLY, CDR2 FYNNEI. CDR3 length: 14 amino acids. Trimming cost V 4 bases and J 6 bases, with 15 bases left between them. CDR3 DNA sequence: TGTGCCAGCAGTGGGGCGGGTCAGGGGCATGGCTACACCTTC. Translating gives CASSGAGQGHGYTF.

This rearrangement joins TRBV10-3 to TRBJ2-7; 7 nucleotides line up with TRBD1. This CDR3 spans 14 amino acids. The junction had 12 bases not matched to a gene; V was cut back by 10 bases and J by 3 bases. Germline V gene lookup returns CDR1 ENHRY and CDR2 SYGVKD. The CDR3 nucleotides read TGTGCCACCCGGAGTGGGACAGAGATCTACGAGCAGTACTTC. This encodes CATRSGTEIYEQYF.

The chain couples TRBV15 to TRBJ1-1; D ambiguous. V was shortened by 2 bases and J by 3 bases, with 7 bases between the two germline ends. Per germline, CDR1 LNHNV and CDR2 YYDKDF (reference sequence). The CDR3 extends over 13 amino acids. The CDR3 loop is CATSRREDTEAFF. The CDR3 nucleotides read TGTGCCACCAGCAGAAGGGAGGACACTGAAGCTTTCTTT.

In this sample, this clone turned up a few times. V is TRBV7-2 and J is TRBJ2-5; TRBD1 aligns across 8 bases. This CDR3 is 15 amino acids long. CDR1 and CDR2 from the germline V gene are SGHTA and FQGNSA. The junction had 7 bases not matched to a gene; V was cut back by 5 bases and J by 2 bases. Here the CDR3 DNA reads TGTGCCAGCAGCCTTCAGGGGGCGGAACAAGAGACCCAGTACTTC. Translation gives CASSLQGAEQETQYF.

The chain carries TRBV18 and TRBJ1-1; a weak D match, TRBD1 (6 bases). V dropped 1 base and J dropped 5 bases, with 14 bases sitting between them. Germline CDR1 KGHSH, CDR2 LQKENI. The CDR3 has 15 residues. Written as DNA, the CDR3 is TGTGCCAGCTCACCACGCCGGACAGTGAGTACTGAAGCTTTCTTT. Protein: CASSPRRTVSTEAFF.

The chain has TRBV10-3 and TRBJ2-7; 7 nucleotides align to TRBD1. The V gene end was trimmed by 0 bases and the J gene end by 0 bases; junction bases not matched to a gene: 2. In germline, CDR1 is ENHRY, CDR2 SYGVKD. The CDR3 extends over 15 amino acids. The CDR3 DNA is TGTGCCATCAGTGAGTCGGACAGGACCTCCTACGAGCAGTACTTC. The encoded protein is CAISESDRTSYEQYF.

This clone was seen a handful of times. The V and J genes are TRBV29-1 and TRBJ2-7, with 14 bases fitting TRBD2. The CDR3 consists of 14 residues. CDR1 and CDR2 (germline): SQVTM, ANQGSEA. Unmatched junction bases numbered 7, after V lost 6 bases and J lost 6 bases. CDR3 in DNA: TGCAGCGTCCAGACTAGCGGGGGGGCTGGCGAGCAGTACTTC. It specifies CSVQTSGGAGEQYF.

CDR3 nucleotides: TGTGCCAGCAGCTTGACAGGGCCCTACGAGCAGTACTTC. This translates into CASSLTGPYEQYF. The rearrangement joins TRBV5-5 to TRBJ2-7; tentatively, D is TRBD1 (6 bases). V shed 1 base and J shed 2 bases, with 7 bases lying between them. CDR1 is SGHKS, CDR2 YYEKEE, per germline (reference sequence). The length of the CDR3 is 13 residues.

The chain links TRBV5-8 to TRBJ2-1; no definite D call. The V and J ends lost 4 bases and 6 bases respectively, with 11 bases between them. CDR1 is SGHTS and CDR2 is YDEGEE in the germline V gene. The CDR3 covers 13 residues. CDR3 sequence: CASSMARFNEQFF. The CDR3 DNA sequence: TGTGCCAGCAGCATGGCCAGATTCAATGAGCAGTTCTTC.

CDR3 residues: CATSRDSEYEQYF. In DNA form, the CDR3 reads TGTGCCACCAGCAGAGATTCTGAGTACGAGCAGTACTTC. J is TRBJ2-7 and V is TRBV15; D is unresolved. Trimming took 0 bases from V and 4 from J, leaving 7 bases between them. CDR1 is LNHNV and CDR2 is YYDKDF in the germline V gene (reference sequence). The CDR3 is 13 amino acids.

The J gene is TRBJ1-1, the V gene TRBV29-1; D gene ambiguous. Germline CDR1 is SQVTM and CDR2 is ANQGSEA. V shed 3 bases and J shed 3 bases, with 5 bases lying between them. The CDR3 length is 11 residues. DNA of the CDR3: TGCAGCGTTGAGAGAGACACTGAAGCTTTCTTT. Residues: CSVERDTEAFF. Variable domain in full (rest from reference TRBV29-1 and TRBJ1-1): SAVISQKPSRDICQRGTSLTIQCQVDSQVTMMFWYRQQPGQSLTLIATANQGSEATYESGFVIDKFPISRPNLTFSTLTVSNMSPEDSSIYLCSVERDTEAFFGQGTRLTVV.

The chain employs TRBV10-3 and TRBJ2-7; 7 positions match TRBD1. Germline values: CDR1 ENHRY, CDR2 SYGVKD. The V and J ends lost 5 bases and 0 bases, in that order; junction bases with no gene match: 4. The CDR3 has 14 residues. The chain's CDR3 is CAISRDSSSYEQYF. CDR3 nucleotide sequence: TGTGCCATCAGTAGGGACAGTTCCTCCTACGAGCAGTACTTC.

This sequence joins TRBV4-2 and TRBJ2-6; D is ambiguous. The CDR3 runs to 16 residues. The ends were cut back, 0 bases at V and 0 bases at J, with 6 bases in the middle. Germline CDR1 is LGHNA and CDR2 is YNFKEQ. The CDR3 DNA is TGTGCCAGCAGCCAAGACAGGTTCTCTGGGGCCAACGTCCTGACTTTC. Residues: CASSQDRFSGANVLTF.